These 30 T cell receptor beta chains originate from one sample sequenced in a study of T cell responses to AZD1222 COVID-19 vaccine. Measured with immunoSEQ multiplex PCR; TCRdb has only the in-frame clones, and not every one. The repertoire includes 120,000 to 150,000 clones, approximately 90% of them detected once, and approximately 6% sits in the top ten. The source material was peripheral blood, sampled on day 0 of AZD1222 vaccination. All receptors derive from an adult in good health.

This clone was seen a few times. This chain joins TRBV4-3 and TRBJ1-5, with no clear D. There are 13 residues in the CDR3. Germline V CDR1 and CDR2: LGHNA, YSLEER. The V gene lost 1 base and the J gene lost 6 bases, with 7 bases spanning the gap. This CDR3 is CASSQGVRQPQHF. The CDR3 DNA reads as TGCGCCAGCAGCCAAGGGGTGCGTCAGCCCCAGCATTTT.

The chain recombines TRBV4-3 with TRBJ2-2, with D hard to call. The CDR3 totals 16 residues. Between the trimmed V and J ends, which lost 0 bases and 0 bases, there was a span of 8 bases. Germline CDR1 LGHNA, CDR2 YSLEER. Written as DNA, the CDR3 is TGCGCCAGCAGCCAAGACCTTCAAACGAACACCGGGGAGCTGTTTTTT. Residues: CASSQDLQTNTGELFF.

The CDR3 DNA reads as TGTGCCAGCAGCCAAGATGGGGGTCGGGGTACCCAGCATTTT. Protein sequence: CASSQDGGRGTQHF. The chain uses TRBV3-1 (or the pseudogene TRBV3-2) and TRBJ1-5, with D possibly TRBD1 on 5 matching bases. Germline lookup yields CDR1 LGHDT and CDR2 YNNKEL (reference sequence). The CDR3 spans 14 residues. The ends were cut back, 0 bases at V and 11 bases at J, with 14 bases in the middle.

The rearrangement joins TRBV19 to TRBJ2-3; D not certain. The CDR3 has 13 residues. Germline V gene lookup returns CDR1 LNHDA and CDR2 SQIVND (reference sequence). V gave up 10 bases and J gave up 3 bases, with 14 bases separating them. CDR3 sequence: CAIQVLGTDTQYF. The CDR3 DNA sequence: TGTGCCATTCAGGTACTTGGGACAGATACGCAGTATTTT.

The chain links TRBV6-1 to TRBJ1-2, with TRBD1 matching 8 bases. The CDR3 totals 15 residues. The germline V gene encodes CDR1 MNHNS and CDR2 SASEGT. The ends lost 0 bases at V and 2 bases at J; junction bases unmatched: 2. CDR3 in amino acids: CASSEARTGNYGYTF. The CDR3 bases are TGTGCCAGCAGTGAAGCAAGGACAGGGAACTATGGCTACACCTTC.

J is TRBJ2-7 and V is TRBV28, with D possibly being TRBD2 (6 bases). V was cut by 4 bases and J by 2 bases, with 12 bases left in between. The length of the CDR3 is 14 residues. CDR1 and CDR2 from the germline V gene are MDHEN and SYDVKM. CDR3 loop: CASSWASAAYEQYF. The CDR3 DNA reads as TGTGCCAGCAGTTGGGCTAGCGCCGCCTACGAGCAGTACTTC.

The chain is built from TRBV6-4 and TRBJ2-2, with D perhaps TRBD1 or TRBD2 (5 bases each). Trimming shortened V by 6 bases and J by 6 bases, and 14 bases separated the two germline ends. CDR1 MRHNA and CDR2 SNTAGT come from the germline V gene. The CDR3 is 14 amino acids. This CDR3 reads CASSRDRGAGELFF. The CDR3 DNA reads as TGTGCCAGCAGCCGGGACCGTGGCGCCGGGGAGCTGTTTTTT.

V and J are TRBV14 and TRBJ1-1; no clear D gene. The V gene's germline CDR1 is SGHDN and CDR2 FVKESK. The V end was cut by 4 bases, the J end by 1 base, with 7 bases between. This CDR3 is 13 amino acids long. The CDR3 spells CASSLSRNTEAFF. The CDR3 DNA sequence: TGTGCCAGCAGCCTGAGTCGGAACACTGAAGCTTTCTTT. Combining the CDR3 with reference TRBV14 and TRBJ1-1 gives the whole variable domain EAGVTQFPSHSVIEKGQTVTLRCDPISGHDNLYWYRRVMGKEIKFLLHFVKESKQDESGMPNNRFLAERTGGTYSTLKVQPAELEDSGVYFCASSLSRNTEAFFGQGTRLTVV.

The rearrangement links TRBV19 to TRBJ1-2, with a possible D match to TRBD1 (5 bases). Trimming pared 7 bases from V and 4 bases from J, leaving 10 bases between. The CDR3 is made up of 12 amino acids. The germline V gene has CDR1 LNHDA and CDR2 SQIVND (reference sequence). The CDR3: CASTVGGYGYTF. The CDR3 DNA is TGTGCCAGTACCGTCGGGGGCTATGGCTACACCTTC.

The chain couples TRBV25-1 to TRBJ2-4, with D uncertain. The CDR3 has 14 amino acids. V lost 3 bases and J lost 3, with 9 bases in between. Germline V CDR1 and CDR2: MGHDK, SYGVNS. The CDR3 DNA sequence: TGTGCCAGCAGTGATTCTGGGGTCAAAAACATTCAGTACTTC. Translation: CASSDSGVKNIQYF. The complete variable domain, with remaining parts taken from reference TRBV25-1 and TRBJ2-4, reads EADIYQTPRYLVIGTGKKITLECSQTMGHDKMYWYQQDPGMELHLIHYSYGVNSTEKGDLSSESTVSRIRTEHFPLTLESARPSHTSQYLCASSDSGVKNIQYFGAGTRLSVL.

This rearrangement joins TRBV28 to TRBJ1-5; D remains ambiguous. V was shortened by 1 base and J by 0 bases, with 13 bases between the two germline ends. This CDR3 spans 17 amino acids. Germline loops: CDR1 MDHEN, CDR2 SYDVKM. This CDR3 is CASSLSQVPVSNQPQHF. The CDR3 DNA reads TGTGCCAGCAGTTTATCGCAGGTCCCGGTTAGCAATCAGCCCCAGCATTTT.

This chain connects TRBV27 to TRBJ2-2; TRBD2 matches 9 bases. Losses at the gene ends were 6 bases for V and 6 bases for J; bases not matched to a gene: 17. The CDR3 extends over 18 amino acids. Germline V gene sequence: CDR1 MNHEY, CDR2 SMNVEV (reference sequence). The CDR3: CASRGSSGSGLRAGELFF. Here the CDR3 DNA reads TGTGCCAGCAGAGGAAGTAGCGGGAGCGGGTTGAGGGCCGGGGAGCTGTTTTTT.

V gene TRBV4-3 combines with J gene TRBJ1-1; D remains ambiguous. The CDR3 covers 15 residues. V gave up 1 base and J gave up 6 bases, with 15 bases separating them. The germline CDR1 and CDR2 sequences are LGHNA and YSLEER. Here the CDR3 reads CASSQVEDGLAEAFF. Written as DNA, the CDR3 is TGCGCCAGCAGCCAAGTAGAGGACGGGTTAGCTGAAGCTTTCTTT.

The V and J genes are TRBV7-9 and TRBJ1-3; possible D gene TRBD1, 5 bases. The CDR3 runs 18 residues. The germline CDR1 and CDR2 sequences are SEHNR and FQNEAQ (reference sequence). Trimming took off 5 bases at V and 0 bases at J, with 20 bases between the two ends. The CDR3 bases are TGTGCCAGCAGCCCCCCGACGGGGCGAGAGGTCTCTGGAAACACCATATATTTT. Translating gives CASSPPTGREVSGNTIYF.

CDR3 bases: TGTGCCATCAGTTCTAGCGAGACGCAGTATTTT. It yields the protein CAISSSETQYF. V gene TRBV10-3 combines with J gene TRBJ2-3, with a weak D call TRBD2 (6 bases). Germline CDR1 and CDR2: ENHRY and SYGVKD. The CDR3 sequence is 11 residues long. Trimming stripped 5 bases from V and 9 bases from J, with 9 bases between.

The genes are TRBV10-3 and TRBJ2-2; D gene ambiguous. The germline CDR1 and CDR2 sequences are ENHRY and SYGVKD. The CDR3 extends over 12 amino acids. V lost 5 bases and J 3 bases, leaving 4 bases between the germline ends. The CDR3 DNA follows: TGTGCCATCAGTCGGGACACCGGGGAGCTGTTTTTT. Encoded protein: CAISRDTGELFF.

This clone appeared a few times. V gene TRBV4-1 combines with J gene TRBJ2-7; D is ambiguous. CDR1 is MGHRA, CDR2 YSYEKL, per germline. V lost 3 bases to trimming and J lost 2 bases, with 23 bases between them. The CDR3 totals 18 residues. CDR3: CASSQKAPRDSNPYEQYF. The CDR3 coding sequence is TGCGCCAGCAGCCAGAAAGCTCCCCGAGATTCTAACCCCTACGAGCAGTACTTC.

This chain joins TRBV19 and TRBJ2-1; 7 nucleotides align to TRBD1. CDR1 LNHDA and CDR2 SQIVND come from the germline V gene (reference sequence). The CDR3 sequence is 15 residues long. The V and J ends lost 7 bases and 5 bases, in that order; junction bases with no gene match: 11. In DNA, the CDR3 is TGTGCCAGTACACCCCACAGGGGAACGAACAATGAGCAGTTCTTC. This gives the protein CASTPHRGTNNEQFF. The full variable domain, its missing parts supplied by reference TRBV19 and TRBJ2-1, is DGGITQSPKYLFRKEGQNVTLSCEQNLNHDAMYWYRQDPGQGLRLIYYSQIVNDFQKGDIAEGYSVSREKKESFPLTVTSAQKNPTAFYLCASTPHRGTNNEQFFGPGTRLTVL.

This chain connects TRBV7-9 to TRBJ1-3, with D possibly TRBD1 on 5 matching bases. The CDR3 is made up of 17 amino acids. Trimming stripped 4 bases from V and 0 bases from J, with 16 bases between. Germline assignment: CDR1 SEHNR and CDR2 FQNEAQ (reference sequence). Here the CDR3 reads CASSSSPLRDSGNTIYF. Written as DNA, the CDR3 is TGTGCCAGCAGCTCAAGCCCCCTCAGGGACTCTGGAAACACCATATATTTT. The full variable domain, in which reference TRBV7-9 and TRBJ1-3 provide the parts outside the CDR3, is DTGVSQNPRHKITKRGQNVTFRCDPISEHNRLYWYRQTLGQGPEFLTYFQNEAQLEKSRLLSDRFSAERPKGSFSTLEIQRTEQGDSAMYLCASSSSPLRDSGNTIYFGEGSWLTVV.

The chain links TRBV5-6 to TRBJ2-7; TRBD1 matches at 9 bases. V was pared by 2 bases and J by 6 bases, with 9 bases of the junction left unmatched. The germline CDR1 and CDR2 sequences are SGHDT and YYEEEE. The CDR3 spans 15 residues. The CDR3 DNA is TGTGCCAGCAGCTTTAGGGGACAGGGTATTTTCGAGCAGTACTTC. This gives the protein CASSFRGQGIFEQYF.

The V call is TRBV5-4, the J call TRBJ2-2; 7 nucleotides agree with TRBD1. This CDR3 contains 15 residues. In germline, CDR1 is SGHNT, CDR2 YYREEE (reference sequence). After removal of 4 bases from V and 0 bases from J, the junction contained 3 bases not matched to a gene. The CDR3 bases are TGTGCCAGCAGCGTGACAGGGCCGAACACCGGGGAGCTGTTTTTT. Protein sequence: CASSVTGPNTGELFF.

The V and J genes are TRBV25-1 and TRBJ2-5; no clear D gene. From germline, CDR1 is MGHDK and CDR2 SYGVNS. Trimming left V 3 bases short and J 5 bases short, with 4 bases between. The CDR3 consists of 11 residues. The CDR3 nucleotides are TGTGCCAGCAGTGACGGCGAGACCCAGTACTTC. Its translation is CASSDGETQYF.

The chain links TRBV29-1 to TRBJ1-1; a possible D gene is TRBD1 (6 bases). Germline values: CDR1 SQVTM, CDR2 ANQGSEA. The V end was cut by 4 bases, the J end by 5 bases, with 11 bases between. The CDR3 spans 12 residues. In nucleotides, the CDR3 is TGCAGCGTTGCCCCAGGGGAAACTGAAGCTTTCTTT. Translated, it gives CSVAPGETEAFF.

This clone was found a few times. This chain links TRBV11-3 with TRBJ2-2; the D gene could be TRBD1 or TRBD2 (5 bases each). This CDR3 region has 16 residues. The germline gives CDR1 SGHNT, CDR2 YENEEA. The V and J ends lost 0 bases and 7 bases respectively, with 15 bases between them. The CDR3 nucleotides read TGTGCCAGCAGCTTAGATCGGTCGAGGGGCCACGGGGAGCTGTTTTTT. Its translation is CASSLDRSRGHGELFF.

This clone was seen once. The rearrangement links TRBV4-2 to TRBJ2-3; no clear D gene. CDR1 and CDR2 from the germline V gene are LGHNA and YNFKEQ. This CDR3 has 13 amino acids. The ends were cut back, 1 base at V and 6 bases at J, with 8 bases in the middle. This chain's CDR3 is CASSQARWDTQYF. The CDR3 DNA is TGTGCCAGCAGCCAAGCTCGGTGGGATACGCAGTATTTT.

This sequence joins TRBV7-2 and TRBJ1-5, with 9 bases that match TRBD1. The ends lost 2 bases at V and 5 bases at J; junction bases unmatched: 16. This CDR3 has 19 residues. Germline V gene lookup returns CDR1 SGHTA and CDR2 FQGNSA. CDR3 protein: CASSLMLGHGTGYDQPQHF. In DNA form, the CDR3 reads TGTGCCAGCAGCTTAATGCTGGGTCACGGGACAGGGTACGATCAGCCCCAGCATTTT.

In regard to this clone: The identical CDR3 is also encoded by other nucleotide sequences in the sample. The chain has TRBV4-2 and TRBJ2-2, with TRBD2 as a possible D gene (5 bases). The ends were cut back, 0 bases at V and 8 bases at J, with 10 bases in the middle. CDR1 is LGHNA and CDR2 is YNFKEQ in the germline V gene. The CDR3 is 14 residues long. CDR3 nucleotides: TGTGCCAGCAGCCAAGATCGGGGTCCTGGGGAGCTGTTTTTT. Protein sequence: CASSQDRGPGELFF.

The chain couples TRBV27 to TRBJ2-7, with D possibly TRBD2 on 5 matching bases. The CDR3 contains 15 residues. The V gene's germline CDR1 is MNHEY and CDR2 SMNVEV (reference sequence). V lost 5 bases, J lost 2 bases, and 16 bases lay in between. This chain's CDR3 is CASSPSPAGTYEQYF. For the CDR3, the DNA is TGTGCCAGCAGTCCCTCCCCCGCCGGGACCTACGAGCAGTACTTC.

V and J are TRBV5-1 and TRBJ1-5; D gene unclear. Germline loops: CDR1 SGHRS, CDR2 YFSETQ. This CDR3 has 13 residues. V shed 2 bases and J shed 4 bases, with 7 bases lying between them. The CDR3 sequence is CASSFGGNQPQHF. The CDR3 DNA sequence: TGCGCCAGCAGCTTCGGAGGGAATCAGCCCCAGCATTTT. The variable domain in full, with the rest retrieved from reference TRBV5-1 and TRBJ1-5, is KAGVTQTPRYLIKTRGQQVTLSCSPISGHRSVSWYQQTPGQGLQFLFEYFSETQRNKGNFPGRFSGRQFSNSRSEMNVSTLELGDSALYLCASSFGGNQPQHFGDGTRLSIL.

V usage is TRBV3-1 (or the pseudogene TRBV3-2) and J usage is TRBJ2-1, with D possibly being TRBD2 (6 bases). V lost 0 bases and J 5 bases, leaving 20 bases between the germline ends. Germline assignment: CDR1 LGHDT and CDR2 YNNKEL (reference sequence). The length of the CDR3 is 18 residues. The CDR3 sequence: CASSQDPGPASENNEQFF. Written as DNA, the CDR3 is TGTGCCAGCAGCCAAGATCCGGGTCCGGCTAGCGAAAACAATGAGCAGTTCTTC.